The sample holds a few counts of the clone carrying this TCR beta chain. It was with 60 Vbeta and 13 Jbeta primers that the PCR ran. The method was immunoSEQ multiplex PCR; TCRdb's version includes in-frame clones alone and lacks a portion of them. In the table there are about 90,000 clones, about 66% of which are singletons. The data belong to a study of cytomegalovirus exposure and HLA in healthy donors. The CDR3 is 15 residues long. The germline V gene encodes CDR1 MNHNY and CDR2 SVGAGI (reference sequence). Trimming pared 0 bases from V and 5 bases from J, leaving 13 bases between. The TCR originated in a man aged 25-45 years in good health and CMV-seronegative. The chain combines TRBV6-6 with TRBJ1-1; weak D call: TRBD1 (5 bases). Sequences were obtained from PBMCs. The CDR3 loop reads CASSYSTALGTEAFF. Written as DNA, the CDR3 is TGTGCCAGCAGTTACTCGACAGCTCTAGGGACTGAAGCTTTCTTT.